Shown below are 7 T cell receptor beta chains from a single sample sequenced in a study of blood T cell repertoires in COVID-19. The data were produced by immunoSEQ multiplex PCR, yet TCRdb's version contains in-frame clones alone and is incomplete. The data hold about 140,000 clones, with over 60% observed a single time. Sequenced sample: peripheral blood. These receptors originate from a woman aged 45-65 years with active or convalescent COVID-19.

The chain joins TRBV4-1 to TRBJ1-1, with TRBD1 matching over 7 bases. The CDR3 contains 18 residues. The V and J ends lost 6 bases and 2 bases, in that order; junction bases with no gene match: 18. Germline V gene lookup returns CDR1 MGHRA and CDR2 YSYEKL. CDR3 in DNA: TGCGCCAGCAGTCCAAACCGGGACAGCCGCCCCAAAAACACTGAAGCTTTCTTT. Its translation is CASSPNRDSRPKNTEAFF.

The CDR3 coding sequence is TGTGCCAGCAGTTTATCTGGACTAGCGGGACCTAGCTCCTACGAGCAGTACTTC. This gives the protein CASSLSGLAGPSSYEQYF. The V gene is TRBV28, the J gene TRBJ2-7; 12 bases are a match to TRBD2. V lost 1 base to trimming and J lost 0 bases; unmatched junction nucleotides: 7. CDR3 length: 18 residues. The germline CDR1 and CDR2 sequences are MDHEN and SYDVKM.

The CDR3 is CASSRDRELRGYTF. Written as DNA, the CDR3 is TGTGCCAGCAGTCGGGACAGGGAGCTGCGAGGCTACACCTTC. The genes are TRBV2 and TRBJ1-2, with 9 bases that match TRBD1. J gave up 8 bases and V 5 bases, and 9 bases lay outside the gene matches. The germline gives CDR1 SNHLY, CDR2 FYNNEI. This CDR3 is 14 amino acids long.

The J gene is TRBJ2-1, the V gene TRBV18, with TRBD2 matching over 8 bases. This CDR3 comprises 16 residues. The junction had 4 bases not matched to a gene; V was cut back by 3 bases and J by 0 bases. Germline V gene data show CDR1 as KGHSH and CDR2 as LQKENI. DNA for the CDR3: TGTGCCAGCTCACCTCGGACTAGCTTCTCCTACAATGAGCAGTTCTTC. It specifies CASSPRTSFSYNEQFF.

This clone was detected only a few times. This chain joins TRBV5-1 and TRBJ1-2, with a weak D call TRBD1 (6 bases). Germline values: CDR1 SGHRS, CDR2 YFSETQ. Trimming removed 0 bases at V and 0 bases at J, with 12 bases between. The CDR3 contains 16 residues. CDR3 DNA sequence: TGCGCCAGCAGCTTGGTATCAGGGGCCCCTAACTATGGCTACACCTTC. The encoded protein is CASSLVSGAPNYGYTF.

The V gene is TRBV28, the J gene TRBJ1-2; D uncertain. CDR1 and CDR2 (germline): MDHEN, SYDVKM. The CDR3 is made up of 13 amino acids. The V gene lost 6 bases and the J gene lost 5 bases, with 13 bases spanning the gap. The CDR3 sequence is CASRPPVDYGYTF. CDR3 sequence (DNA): TGTGCCAGCAGACCGCCGGTAGATTATGGCTACACCTTC.

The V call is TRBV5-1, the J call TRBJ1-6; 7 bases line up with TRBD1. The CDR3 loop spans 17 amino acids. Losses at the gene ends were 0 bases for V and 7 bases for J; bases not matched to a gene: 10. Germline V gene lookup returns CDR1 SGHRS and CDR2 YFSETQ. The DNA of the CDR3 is TGCGCCAGCAGCTTGGAGGGCAGGGGGATCGGGAATTCACCCCTCCACTTT. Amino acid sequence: CASSLEGRGIGNSPLHF.